A selection of T cell receptor beta chains follows, all from one sample in a study of PD-1 blockade in classical Hodgkin lymphoma. TCRdb's table, derived via immunoSEQ multiplex PCR, lists solely in-frame clones and lacks some. The data contain around 6,700 clones, about 77% of them seen just once; the ten biggest clones take up around 4%. Here the sequenced sample was CD4+ T cells from blood, taken at baseline. These receptors were collected from a human donor with classical Hodgkin lymphoma. Both conserved end residues are part of each CDR3. The D gene is left open where the match is weak. The size entry is marked missing in some rows and otherwise reads once, few, many or a size class.

j_gene: TRBJ2-1; abundance: NA; v_gene: TRBV11-3; d_gene: TRBD2; CDR3aa: CASSLGSGGYNEQFF; CDR3nt: TGTGCCAGCAGCTTGGGCAGCGGGGGGTACAATGAGCAGTTCTTC
j_gene: TRBJ2-2; abundance: NA; v_gene: TRBV7-2; d_gene: TRBD2; CDR3aa: CASSASGSSTGELFF; CDR3nt: TGTGCCAGCAGTGCTAGCGGGAGTAGTACCGGGGAGCTGTTTTTT
j_gene: TRBJ1-6; abundance: NA; v_gene: TRBV6-1; d_gene: TRBD1; CDR3aa: CASSPRQGDNSPLHF; CDR3nt: TGTGCCAGCAGTCCAAGACAGGGGGATAATTCACCCCTCCACTTT
j_gene: TRBJ2-1; abundance: once; v_gene: TRBV5-8; d_gene: NA; CDR3aa: CASSPPAGTHRNEQFF; CDR3nt: TGTGCCAGCAGCCCTCCCGCGGGGACGCACAGGAATGAGCAGTTCTTC
j_gene: TRBJ2-3; abundance: once; v_gene: TRBV29-1; d_gene: NA; CDR3aa: CSVEGGRTDTQYF; CDR3nt: TGCAGCGTTGAAGGGGGAAGGACAGATACGCAGTATTTT
j_gene: TRBJ2-7; abundance: NA; v_gene: TRBV19; d_gene: TRBD2; CDR3aa: CASSPWTSFSYEQYF; CDR3nt: TGTGCCAGTAGTCCGTGGACTAGCTTCTCCTACGAGCAGTACTTC
j_gene: TRBJ1-2; abundance: NA; v_gene: TRBV19; d_gene: NA; CDR3aa: CASTRGFGYGYTF; CDR3nt: TGTGCCAGTACGCGAGGTTTCGGCTATGGCTACACCTTC
j_gene: TRBJ2-2; abundance: NA; v_gene: TRBV7-9; d_gene: TRBD1; CDR3aa: CASSSRRGQGGTGELFF; CDR3nt: TGTGCCAGCAGCTCAAGAAGGGGACAGGGAGGAACCGGGGAGCTGTTTTTT
j_gene: TRBJ2-7; abundance: NA; v_gene: TRBV5-6; d_gene: NA; CDR3aa: CASSLTGREQYF; CDR3nt: TGTGCCAGCAGCCTCACAGGGCGGGAGCAGTACTTC
j_gene: TRBJ1-1; abundance: NA; v_gene: TRBV6-5; d_gene: TRBD1; CDR3aa: CASSYRDRGPVTEAFF; CDR3nt: TGTGCCAGCAGTTACCGTGACAGGGGGCCCGTCACTGAAGCTTTCTTT
j_gene: TRBJ2-5; abundance: NA; v_gene: TRBV5-6; d_gene: NA; CDR3aa: CASSLPGLVTQYF; CDR3nt: TGTGCCAGCAGCTTGCCAGGGCTGGTGACCCAGTACTTC
j_gene: TRBJ1-1; abundance: once; v_gene: TRBV4-1; d_gene: NA; CDR3aa: CASSQDVPTRPEAFF; CDR3nt: TGCGCCAGCAGCCAAGATGTCCCAACCCGACCTGAAGCTTTCTTT
j_gene: TRBJ2-1; abundance: NA; v_gene: TRBV4-1; d_gene: NA; CDR3aa: CASSQDDMGMSSYNEQFF; CDR3nt: TGCGCCAGCAGCCAAGATGATATGGGGATGAGCTCCTACAATGAGCAGTTCTTC
j_gene: TRBJ2-3; abundance: NA; v_gene: TRBV5-1; d_gene: TRBD2; CDR3aa: CASSADPSGRVADTQYF; CDR3nt: TGCGCCAGCAGCGCGGACCCTAGCGGGAGGGTAGCAGATACGCAGTATTTT
j_gene: TRBJ1-2; abundance: NA; v_gene: TRBV7-9; d_gene: TRBD1; CDR3aa: CASRLNAGTGKEGGYTF; CDR3nt: TGTGCCAGCAGATTAAACGCCGGGACAGGGAAAGAAGGGGGCTACACCTTC
j_gene: TRBJ1-4; abundance: once; v_gene: TRBV18; d_gene: TRBD1; CDR3aa: CASSHNRGGNEKLFF; CDR3nt: TGTGCCAGCTCACACAACAGGGGTGGGAATGAAAAACTGTTTTTT
j_gene: TRBJ2-3; abundance: once; v_gene: TRBV6-1; d_gene: TRBD1; CDR3aa: CASSDDRVGTDTQYF; CDR3nt: TGTGCCAGCAGTGACGACAGGGTCGGGACAGATACGCAGTATTTT
j_gene: TRBJ2-5; abundance: NA; v_gene: TRBV15; d_gene: NA; CDR3aa: CATSRDSKTQYF; CDR3nt: TGTGCCACCAGCAGAGATTCAAAGACCCAGTACTTC
j_gene: TRBJ2-2; abundance: NA; v_gene: TRBV5-4; d_gene: TRBD2; CDR3aa: CASSLGGTGGELFF; CDR3nt: TGTGCCAGCAGTTTGGGGGGGACCGGCGGGGAGCTGTTTTTT
j_gene: TRBJ1-5; abundance: NA; v_gene: TRBV28; d_gene: NA; CDR3aa: CASSLPGSNQPQHF; CDR3nt: TGTGCCAGCAGTTTACCGGGGAGCAATCAGCCCCAGCATTTT
j_gene: TRBJ1-2; abundance: few; v_gene: TRBV11-2; d_gene: TRBD1; CDR3aa: CASSRTGVYGYTF; CDR3nt: TGTGCCAGCAGCCGGACAGGGGTTTATGGCTACACCTTC
j_gene: TRBJ2-1; abundance: NA; v_gene: TRBV19; d_gene: NA; CDR3aa: CASSITANNEQFF; CDR3nt: TGTGCCAGTAGTATAACAGCGAACAATGAGCAGTTCTTC
j_gene: TRBJ1-2; abundance: NA; v_gene: TRBV5-1; d_gene: NA; CDR3aa: CASSLGARGGIYGYTF; CDR3nt: TGCGCCAGCAGCTTGGGGGCGAGGGGGGGAATCTATGGCTACACCTTC
j_gene: TRBJ2-7; abundance: NA; v_gene: TRBV30; d_gene: NA; CDR3aa: CAWSDTGFGGFSYEQYF; CDR3nt: TGTGCCTGGAGTGATACAGGATTTGGGGGTTTCTCCTACGAGCAGTACTTC
j_gene: TRBJ2-2; abundance: few; v_gene: TRBV18; d_gene: TRBD2; CDR3aa: CASSTGLAGGELFF; CDR3nt: TGTGCCAGCTCAACCGGACTAGCGGGCGGGGAGCTGTTTTTT
j_gene: TRBJ1-2; abundance: NA; v_gene: TRBV5-8; d_gene: NA; CDR3aa: CASSLAGAGGYTF; CDR3nt: TGTGCCAGCAGCTTGGCGGGGGCGGGCGGCTACACCTTC
j_gene: TRBJ1-2; abundance: few; v_gene: TRBV7-6; d_gene: NA; CDR3aa: CASSLGGSYGYTF; CDR3nt: TGTGCCAGCAGCTTAGGAGGGAGTTATGGCTACACCTTC
j_gene: TRBJ2-5; abundance: NA; v_gene: TRBV2; d_gene: NA; CDR3aa: CASGIEETQYF; CDR3nt: TGTGCCAGCGGGATTGAGGAGACCCAGTACTTC
j_gene: TRBJ2-1; abundance: NA; v_gene: TRBV5-1; d_gene: NA; CDR3aa: CASSRSIGGSYNEQFF; CDR3nt: TGCGCCAGCAGCCGATCAATAGGGGGATCATACAATGAGCAGTTCTTC
j_gene: TRBJ2-3; abundance: NA; v_gene: TRBV5-1; d_gene: TRBD1; CDR3aa: CASSLSLPWTGRKVSSTDTQYF; CDR3nt: TGCGCCAGCAGCTTGTCCCTACCTTGGACAGGGCGAAAAGTTTCTAGCACAGATACGCAGTATTTT
j_gene: TRBJ2-5; abundance: NA; v_gene: TRBV10-1; d_gene: NA; CDR3aa: CASSGGRGGQETQYF; CDR3nt: TGCGCCAGCAGTGGAGGCAGGGGCGGACAAGAGACCCAGTACTTC
j_gene: TRBJ2-2; abundance: NA; v_gene: TRBV19; d_gene: TRBD2; CDR3aa: CASSPGTSGYGELFF; CDR3nt: TGTGCCAGTTCACCGGGGACTAGCGGATACGGGGAGCTGTTTTTT
j_gene: TRBJ2-2; abundance: NA; v_gene: TRBV18; d_gene: TRBD1; CDR3aa: CASFPDRANTGELFF; CDR3nt: TGTGCCAGCTTCCCGGACAGGGCGAACACCGGGGAGCTGTTTTTT
j_gene: TRBJ2-7; abundance: NA; v_gene: TRBV30; d_gene: NA; CDR3aa: CAWSRRRGRGSYEQYF; CDR3nt: TGTGCCTGGAGCCGAAGGCGGGGCAGGGGTTCTTACGAGCAGTACTTC
j_gene: TRBJ1-6; abundance: once; v_gene: TRBV6-6; d_gene: NA; CDR3aa: CASSYMNSPLHF; CDR3nt: TGTGCCAGCAGTTACATGAATTCACCCCTCCACTTT
j_gene: TRBJ1-5; abundance: NA; v_gene: TRBV2; d_gene: NA; CDR3aa: CASSEMGLRQPQHF; CDR3nt: TGTGCCAGCAGTGAAATGGGTCTTAGACAGCCCCAGCATTTT
j_gene: TRBJ1-5; abundance: NA; v_gene: TRBV30; d_gene: NA; CDR3aa: CAWSSGWVSDQPQHF; CDR3nt: TGTGCCTGGAGCTCGGGGTGGGTTAGTGATCAGCCCCAGCATTTT
j_gene: TRBJ2-5; abundance: NA; v_gene: TRBV5-4; d_gene: NA; CDR3aa: CASSFIWGGGETQYF; CDR3nt: TGTGCCAGCAGCTTCATTTGGGGGGGCGGGGAGACCCAGTACTTC
j_gene: TRBJ1-5; abundance: NA; v_gene: TRBV28; d_gene: TRBD1; CDR3aa: CASSLQGANKRQPQHF; CDR3nt: TGTGCCAGCAGTTTACAGGGGGCGAATAAGAGGCAGCCCCAGCATTTT
j_gene: TRBJ1-1; abundance: NA; v_gene: TRBV6-6; d_gene: NA; CDR3aa: CASGRGRTEAFF; CDR3nt: TGTGCCAGCGGCAGGGGCAGAACTGAAGCTTTCTTT
j_gene: TRBJ1-2; abundance: NA; v_gene: TRBV7-2; d_gene: TRBD1; CDR3aa: CASSLGRDRGDYGYTF; CDR3nt: TGTGCCAGCAGCTTAGGACGGGACAGGGGTGACTATGGCTACACCTTC
j_gene: TRBJ1-4; abundance: NA; v_gene: TRBV28; d_gene: NA; CDR3aa: CASSLGGVGEKLFF; CDR3nt: TGTGCCAGCAGTTTAGGAGGGGTGGGTGAAAAACTGTTTTTT